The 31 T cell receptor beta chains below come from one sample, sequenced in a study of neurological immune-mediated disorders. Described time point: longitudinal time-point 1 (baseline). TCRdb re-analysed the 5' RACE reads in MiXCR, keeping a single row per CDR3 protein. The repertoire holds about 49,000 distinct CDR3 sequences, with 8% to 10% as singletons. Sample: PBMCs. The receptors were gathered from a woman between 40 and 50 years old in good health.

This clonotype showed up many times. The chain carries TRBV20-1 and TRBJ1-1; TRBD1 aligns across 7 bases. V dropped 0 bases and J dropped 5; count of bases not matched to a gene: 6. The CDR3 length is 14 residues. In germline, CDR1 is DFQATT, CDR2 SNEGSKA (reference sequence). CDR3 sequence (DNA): TGCAGTGCTAGAGAGAACGACAGGGATACTGAAGCTTTCTTT. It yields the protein CSARENDRDTEAFF.

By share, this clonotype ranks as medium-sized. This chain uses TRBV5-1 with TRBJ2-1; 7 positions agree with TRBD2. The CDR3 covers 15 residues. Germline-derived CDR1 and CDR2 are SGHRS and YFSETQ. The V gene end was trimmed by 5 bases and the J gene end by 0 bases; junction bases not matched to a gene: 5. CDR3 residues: CASRPAGTSYNEQFF. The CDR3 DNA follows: TGCGCCAGCAGACCAGCGGGGACCTCCTACAATGAGCAGTTCTTC.

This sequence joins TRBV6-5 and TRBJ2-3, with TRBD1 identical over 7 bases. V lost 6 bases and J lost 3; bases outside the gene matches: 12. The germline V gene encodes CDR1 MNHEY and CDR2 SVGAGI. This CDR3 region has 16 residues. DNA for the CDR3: TGTGCCAGCAGAGTCCTACCCGGACAGGAGACAGATACGCAGTATTTT. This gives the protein CASRVLPGQETDTQYF.

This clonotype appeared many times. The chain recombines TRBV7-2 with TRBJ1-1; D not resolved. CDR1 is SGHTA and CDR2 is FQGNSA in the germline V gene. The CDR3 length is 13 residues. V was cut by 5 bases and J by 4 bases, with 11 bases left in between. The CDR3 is CASSNGGSTEAFF. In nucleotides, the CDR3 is TGTGCCAGCAGCAACGGAGGGTCCACTGAAGCTTTCTTT.

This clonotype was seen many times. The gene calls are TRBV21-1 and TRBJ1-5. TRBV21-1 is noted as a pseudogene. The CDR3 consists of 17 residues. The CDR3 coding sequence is TGTGCCAGCAGCAAAGAGGCAGGGATTGATGGCAATCAGCCCCAGCATTTT. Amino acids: CASSKEAGIDGNQPQHF.

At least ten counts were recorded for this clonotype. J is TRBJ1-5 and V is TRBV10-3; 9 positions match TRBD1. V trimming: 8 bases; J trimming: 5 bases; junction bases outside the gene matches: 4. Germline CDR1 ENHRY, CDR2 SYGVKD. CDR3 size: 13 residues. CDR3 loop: CAIGTGLDQPQHF. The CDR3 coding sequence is TGTGCCATCGGGACAGGGTTAGATCAGCCCCAGCATTTT.

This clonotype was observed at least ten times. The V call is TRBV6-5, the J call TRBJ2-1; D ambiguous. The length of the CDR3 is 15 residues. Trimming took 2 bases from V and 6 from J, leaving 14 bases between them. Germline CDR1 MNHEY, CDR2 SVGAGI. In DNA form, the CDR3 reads TGTGCCAGCAGTTACGGGCAGATCTCCCGCAATGAGCAGTTCTTC. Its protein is CASSYGQISRNEQFF.

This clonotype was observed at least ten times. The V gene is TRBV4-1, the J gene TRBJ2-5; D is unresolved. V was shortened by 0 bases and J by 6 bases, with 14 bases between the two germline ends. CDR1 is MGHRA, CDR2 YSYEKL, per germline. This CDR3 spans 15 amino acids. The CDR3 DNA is TGCGCCAGCAGCCAAGACCTCGGCCGGCCGAAGACCCAGTACTTC. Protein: CASSQDLGRPKTQYF.

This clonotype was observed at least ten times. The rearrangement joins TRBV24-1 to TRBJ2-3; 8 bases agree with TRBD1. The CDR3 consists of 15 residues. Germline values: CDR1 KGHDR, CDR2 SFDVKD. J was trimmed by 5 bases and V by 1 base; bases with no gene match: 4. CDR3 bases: TGTGCCACCAGTGATTTAGCCAGGGGGCAAGATACGCAGTATTTT. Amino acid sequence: CATSDLARGQDTQYF.

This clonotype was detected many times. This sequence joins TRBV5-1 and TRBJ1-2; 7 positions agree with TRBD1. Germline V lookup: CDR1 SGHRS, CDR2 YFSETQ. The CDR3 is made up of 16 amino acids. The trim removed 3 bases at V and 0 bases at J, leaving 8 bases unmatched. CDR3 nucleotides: TGCGCCAGCAGCTCCGGGACAGCAACCTCTAACTATGGCTACACCTTC. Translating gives CASSSGTATSNYGYTF. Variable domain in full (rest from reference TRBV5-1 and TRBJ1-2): KAGVTQTPRYLIKTRGQQVTLSCSPISGHRSVSWYQQTPGQGLQFLFEYFSETQRNKGNFPGRFSGRQFSNSRSEMNVSTLELGDSALYLCASSSGTATSNYGYTFGSGTRLTVV.

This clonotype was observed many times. The CDR3 nucleotides read TGTGCCAGCAGTGAGGCGGGGAACTATGGCTACACCTTC. It translates to CASSEAGNYGYTF. The chain recombines TRBV6-1 with TRBJ1-2; no reliable D call. The CDR3 loop spans 13 amino acids. Germline V CDR1 and CDR2: MNHNS, SASEGT. The V end was cut by 3 bases, the J end by 2 bases, with 7 bases between.

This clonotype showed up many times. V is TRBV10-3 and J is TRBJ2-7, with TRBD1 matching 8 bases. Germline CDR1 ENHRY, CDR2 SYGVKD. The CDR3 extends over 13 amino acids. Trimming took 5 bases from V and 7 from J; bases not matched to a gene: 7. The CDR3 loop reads CAISSQGAGEQYF. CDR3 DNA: TGTGCCATCAGTTCTCAGGGGGCGGGGGAGCAGTACTTC.

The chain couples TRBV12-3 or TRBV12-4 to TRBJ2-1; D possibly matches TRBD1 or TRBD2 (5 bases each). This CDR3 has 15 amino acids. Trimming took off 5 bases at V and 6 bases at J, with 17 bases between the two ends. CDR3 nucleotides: TGTGCCAGCAGTCCTCGGGACCGGTGGGGCAATGAGCAGTTCTTC. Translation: CASSPRDRWGNEQFF.

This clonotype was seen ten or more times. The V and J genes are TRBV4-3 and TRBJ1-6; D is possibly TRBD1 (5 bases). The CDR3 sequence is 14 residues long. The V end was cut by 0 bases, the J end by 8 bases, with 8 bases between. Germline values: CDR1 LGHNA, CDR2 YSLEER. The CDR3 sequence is CASSQDGGDSPLHF. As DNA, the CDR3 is TGCGCCAGCAGCCAAGATGGGGGGGATTCACCCCTCCACTTT.

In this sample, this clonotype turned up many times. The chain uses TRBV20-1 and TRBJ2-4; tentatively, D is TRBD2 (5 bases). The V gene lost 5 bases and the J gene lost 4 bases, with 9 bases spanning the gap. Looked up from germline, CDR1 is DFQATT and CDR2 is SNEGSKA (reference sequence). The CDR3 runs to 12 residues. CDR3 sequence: CSAGEIKNIQYF. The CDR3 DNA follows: TGCAGTGCTGGGGAGATAAAAAACATTCAGTACTTC.

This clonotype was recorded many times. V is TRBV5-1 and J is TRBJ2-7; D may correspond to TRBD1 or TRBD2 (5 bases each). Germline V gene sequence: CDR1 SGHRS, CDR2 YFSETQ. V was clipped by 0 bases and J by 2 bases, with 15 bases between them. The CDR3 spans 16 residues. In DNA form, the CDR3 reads TGCGCCAGCAGCTTGGGGGGAAGAGAGGGGCCCTACGAGCAGTACTTC. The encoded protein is CASSLGGREGPYEQYF.

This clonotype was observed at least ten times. DNA of the CDR3: TGCGCCAGCAGCCAAGGACAGTTGGGCTATGGCTACACCTTC. Amino acids: CASSQGQLGYGYTF. This chain links TRBV4-3 with TRBJ1-2, with D possibly matching TRBD1 (5 bases). CDR1 is LGHNA and CDR2 is YSLEER in the germline V gene. This CDR3 is 14 amino acids long. V gave up 1 base and J gave up 4 bases, with 10 bases separating them.

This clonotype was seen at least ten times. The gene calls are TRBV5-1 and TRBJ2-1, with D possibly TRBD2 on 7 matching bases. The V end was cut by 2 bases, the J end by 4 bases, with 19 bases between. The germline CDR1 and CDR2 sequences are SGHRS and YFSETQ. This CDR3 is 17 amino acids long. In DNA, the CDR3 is TGCGCCAGCAGCTTCGGCGGGGGCGGTCCCCTTTACAATGAGCAGTTCTTC. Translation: CASSFGGGGPLYNEQFF.

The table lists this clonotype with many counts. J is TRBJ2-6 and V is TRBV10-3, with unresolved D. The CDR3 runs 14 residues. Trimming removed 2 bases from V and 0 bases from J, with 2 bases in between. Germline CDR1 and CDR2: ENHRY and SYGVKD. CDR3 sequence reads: CAISEGSGANVLTF. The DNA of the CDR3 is TGTGCCATCAGTGAGGGCTCTGGGGCCAACGTCCTGACTTTC.

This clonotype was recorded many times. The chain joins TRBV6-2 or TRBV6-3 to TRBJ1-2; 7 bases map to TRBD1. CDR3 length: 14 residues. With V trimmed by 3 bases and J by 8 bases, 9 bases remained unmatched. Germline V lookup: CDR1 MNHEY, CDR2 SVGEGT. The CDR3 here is CASSYSGQAGGYTF. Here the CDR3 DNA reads TGTGCCAGCAGTTATTCAGGACAGGCCGGCGGCTACACCTTC.

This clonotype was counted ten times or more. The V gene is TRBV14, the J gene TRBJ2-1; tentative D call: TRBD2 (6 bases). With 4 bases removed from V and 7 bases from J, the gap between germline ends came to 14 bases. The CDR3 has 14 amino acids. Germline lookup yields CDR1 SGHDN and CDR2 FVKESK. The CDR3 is CASSPPGGWNEQFF. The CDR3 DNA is TGTGCCAGCAGCCCACCCGGGGGATGGAATGAGCAGTTCTTC.

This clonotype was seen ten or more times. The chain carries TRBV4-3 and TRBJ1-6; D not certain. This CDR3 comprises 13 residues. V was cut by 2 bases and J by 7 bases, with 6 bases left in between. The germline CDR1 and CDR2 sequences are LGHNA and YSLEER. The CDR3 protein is CASSQKRNSPLHF. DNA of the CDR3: TGCGCCAGCAGCCAAAAAAGGAATTCACCCCTCCACTTT.

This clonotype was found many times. The CDR3 DNA reads TGCGCCAGCAGCGCCGGGACAGGGACGTCTGAAGCTTTCTTT. It encodes CASSAGTGTSEAFF. This rearrangement joins TRBV5-1 to TRBJ1-1, with 9 bases identical to TRBD1. Trimming at V came to 4 bases and at J to 6 bases, leaving 7 bases not matched to a gene. Looked up from germline, CDR1 is SGHRS and CDR2 is YFSETQ. The CDR3 extends over 14 amino acids.

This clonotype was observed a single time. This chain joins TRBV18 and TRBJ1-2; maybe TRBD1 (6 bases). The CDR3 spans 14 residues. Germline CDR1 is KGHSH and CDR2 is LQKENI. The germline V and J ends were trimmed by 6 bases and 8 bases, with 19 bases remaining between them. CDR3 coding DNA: TGTGCCAGCTCGCGGACAGAGCTGACGGGAGGCTACACCTTC. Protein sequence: CASSRTELTGGYTF. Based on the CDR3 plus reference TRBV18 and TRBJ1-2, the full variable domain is NAGVMQNPRHLVRRRGQEARLRCSPMKGHSHVYWYRQLPEEGLKFMVYLQKENIIDESGMPKERFSAEFPKEGPSILRIQQVVRGDSAAYFCASSRTELTGGYTFGSGTRLTVV.

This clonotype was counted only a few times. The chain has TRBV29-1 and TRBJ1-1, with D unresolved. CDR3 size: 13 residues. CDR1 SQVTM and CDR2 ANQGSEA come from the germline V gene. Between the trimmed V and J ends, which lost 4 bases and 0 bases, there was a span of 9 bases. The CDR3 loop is CSVVRLMNTEAFF. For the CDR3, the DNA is TGCAGCGTTGTAAGGCTAATGAACACTGAAGCTTTCTTT. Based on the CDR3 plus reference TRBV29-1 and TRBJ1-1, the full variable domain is SAVISQKPSRDICQRGTSLTIQCQVDSQVTMMFWYRQQPGQSLTLIATANQGSEATYESGFVIDKFPISRPNLTFSTLTVSNMSPEDSSIYLCSVVRLMNTEAFFGQGTRLTVV.

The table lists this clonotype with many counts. The CDR3, as DNA: TGCAGTGCTAGAGAACCCGATTACGAGCAGTACTTC. Translation gives CSAREPDYEQYF. The chain links TRBV20-1 to TRBJ2-7; unclear D gene. With 0 bases removed from V and 4 bases from J, the gap between germline ends came to 7 bases. From germline, CDR1 is DFQATT and CDR2 SNEGSKA (reference sequence). This CDR3 contains 12 residues.

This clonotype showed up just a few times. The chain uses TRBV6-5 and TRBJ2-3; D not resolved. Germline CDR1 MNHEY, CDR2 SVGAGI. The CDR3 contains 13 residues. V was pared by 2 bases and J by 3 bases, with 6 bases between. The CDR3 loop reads CASSYRVTDTQYF. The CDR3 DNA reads TGTGCCAGCAGTTACCGGGTTACAGATACGCAGTATTTT.

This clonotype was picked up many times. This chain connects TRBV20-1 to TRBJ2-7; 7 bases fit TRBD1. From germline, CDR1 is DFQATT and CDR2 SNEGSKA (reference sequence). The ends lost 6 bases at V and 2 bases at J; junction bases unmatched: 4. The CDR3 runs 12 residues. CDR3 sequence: CSARTGTYEQYF. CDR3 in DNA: TGCAGTGCGCGGACAGGCACCTACGAGCAGTACTTC.

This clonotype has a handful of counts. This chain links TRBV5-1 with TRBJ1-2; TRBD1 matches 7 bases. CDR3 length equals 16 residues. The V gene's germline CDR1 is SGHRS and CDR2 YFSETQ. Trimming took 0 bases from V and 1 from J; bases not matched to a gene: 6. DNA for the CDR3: TGCGCCAGCAGCTTGGCCGGACAGGCGGTTAACTATGGCTACACCTTC. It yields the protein CASSLAGQAVNYGYTF.

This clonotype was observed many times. The CDR3 reads CASSPGQGNIQYF. In nucleotides, the CDR3 is TGCGCCAGCAGCCCCGGACAGGGTAACATTCAGTACTTC. The chain employs TRBV5-1 and TRBJ2-4, with 8 positions matching TRBD1. V shed 4 bases, J shed 7 bases, and the junction held 4 bases outside the gene matches. This CDR3 is built from 13 residues. The germline CDR1 and CDR2 sequences are SGHRS and YFSETQ.

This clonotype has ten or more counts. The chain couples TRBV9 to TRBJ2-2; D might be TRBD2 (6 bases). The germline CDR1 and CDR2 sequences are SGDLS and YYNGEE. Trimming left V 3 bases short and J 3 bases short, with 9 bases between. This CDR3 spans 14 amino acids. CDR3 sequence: CASSGTIYTGELFF. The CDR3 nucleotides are TGTGCCAGCAGCGGGACTATCTACACCGGGGAGCTGTTTTTT.